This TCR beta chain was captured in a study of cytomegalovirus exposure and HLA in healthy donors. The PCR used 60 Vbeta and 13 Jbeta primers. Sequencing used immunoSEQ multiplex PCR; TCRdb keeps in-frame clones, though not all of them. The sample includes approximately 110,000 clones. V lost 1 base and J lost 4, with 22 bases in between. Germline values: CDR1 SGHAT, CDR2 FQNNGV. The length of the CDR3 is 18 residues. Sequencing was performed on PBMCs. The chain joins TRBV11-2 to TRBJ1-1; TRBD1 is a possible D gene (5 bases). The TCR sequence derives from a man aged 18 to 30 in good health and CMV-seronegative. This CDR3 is CASSLGVGVSGVPTEAFF. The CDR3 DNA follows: TGTGCCAGCAGCTTAGGGGTGGGGGTTAGCGGGGTTCCCACTGAAGCTTTCTTT.